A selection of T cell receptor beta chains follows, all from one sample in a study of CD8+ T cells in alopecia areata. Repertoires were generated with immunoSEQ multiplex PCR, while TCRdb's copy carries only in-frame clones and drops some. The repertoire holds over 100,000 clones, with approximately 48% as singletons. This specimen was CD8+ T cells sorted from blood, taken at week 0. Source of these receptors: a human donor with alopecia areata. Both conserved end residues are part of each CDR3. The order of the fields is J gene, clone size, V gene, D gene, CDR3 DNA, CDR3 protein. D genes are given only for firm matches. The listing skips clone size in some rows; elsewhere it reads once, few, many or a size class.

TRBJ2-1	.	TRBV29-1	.	TGCAGCGTTGACAACAATGAGCAGTTCTTC	CSVDNNEQFF
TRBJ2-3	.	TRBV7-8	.	TGTGCCAGCAGCCCCTTGGGGGGCGGTGGAGATACGCAGTATTTT	CASSPLGGGGDTQYF
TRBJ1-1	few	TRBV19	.	TGTGCCAGTAGTATATGGGGCGAGGGCACTGAAGCTTTCTTT	CASSIWGEGTEAFF
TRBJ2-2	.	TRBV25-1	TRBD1	TGTGCCAGCAGTCATCCGGGACAGGACACCGGGGAGCTGTTTTTT	CASSHPGQDTGELFF
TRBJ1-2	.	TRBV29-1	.	TGCAGCGTTGCTGACCCCTCCCACTATGGCTACACCTTC	CSVADPSHYGYTF
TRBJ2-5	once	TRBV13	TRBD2	TGTGCCAGCAGCTGGACTAGCGGGGGGAGAGAGACCCAGTACTTC	CASSWTSGGRETQYF
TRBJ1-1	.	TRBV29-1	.	TGCAGCGTTGTGACAGAAAACACTGAAGCTTTCTTT	CSVVTENTEAFF
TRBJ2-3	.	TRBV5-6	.	TGTGCCAGCAGCTTGAGGGAGAGAGGCACAGATACGCAGTATTTT	CASSLRERGTDTQYF
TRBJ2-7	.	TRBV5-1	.	TGCGCCAGCAGCCTGTGGACAGACTACGAGCAGTACTTC	CASSLWTDYEQYF
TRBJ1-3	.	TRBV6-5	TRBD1	TGTGCCAGCAGTTCCTGGACAGGTCCTGGAAACACCATATATTTT	CASSSWTGPGNTIYF
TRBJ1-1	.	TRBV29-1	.	TGCAGCGTTGACACAGCTATGAACACTGAAGCTTTCTTT	CSVDTAMNTEAFF
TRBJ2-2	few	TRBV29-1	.	TGCAGCGTTGAGGAGGGGGTGGGGGAGCTGTTTTTT	CSVEEGVGELFF
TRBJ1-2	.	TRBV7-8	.	TGTGCCAGCAGCTTAGAGGCGGATGCTTATGGCTACACCTTC	CASSLEADAYGYTF
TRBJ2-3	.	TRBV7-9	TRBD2	TGTGCCAGCAGCTCCCCGACTAGCGGGGCTAGCACAGATACGCAGTATTTT	CASSSPTSGASTDTQYF
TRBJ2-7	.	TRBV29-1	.	TGCAGCGTTGAATCCCCAGGCGGTGCCTACGAGCAGTACTTC	CSVESPGGAYEQYF
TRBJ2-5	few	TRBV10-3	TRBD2	TGTGCCATCAGTGAGTCGGCTAGCGGGGGTACAGAGACCCAGTACTTC	CAISESASGGTETQYF
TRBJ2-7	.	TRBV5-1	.	TGCGCCAGCAGCTTGGTGGCCCTCCGGGACACTCCCTACGAGCAGTACTTC	CASSLVALRDTPYEQYF
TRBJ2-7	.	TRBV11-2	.	TGTGCCAGCAGCTTAGTACAGGGCTACGAGCAGTACTTC	CASSLVQGYEQYF
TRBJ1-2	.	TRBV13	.	TGTGCCAGCAGCTTTACAGGGACATATGGCTACACCTTC	CASSFTGTYGYTF
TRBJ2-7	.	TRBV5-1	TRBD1	TGCGCCAGCAGCTTGGCGCAGGGGGCGCGTTACGAGCAGTACTTC	CASSLAQGARYEQYF
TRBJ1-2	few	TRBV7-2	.	TGTGCCAGCAGCTTAGGGACACGACTTAACTATGGCTACACCTTC	CASSLGTRLNYGYTF
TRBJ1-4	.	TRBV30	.	TGTGCCTGGACCAGCGGGGTAGGGATACAAAAACTGTTTTTT	CAWTSGVGIQKLFF
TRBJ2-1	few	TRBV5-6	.	TGTGCCAGCAGCTTGGGCCTAAGCTCCTACAATGAGCAGTTCTTC	CASSLGLSSYNEQFF
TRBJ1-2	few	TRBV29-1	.	TGCAGCGTTGAAGGAGGAGGGGACTATGGCTACACCTTC	CSVEGGGDYGYTF
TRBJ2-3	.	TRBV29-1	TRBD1	TGCAGCGTTGAAACAGGGGGCAAAGATACGCAGTATTTT	CSVETGGKDTQYF
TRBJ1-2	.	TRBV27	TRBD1	TGTGCCAGCAGTTGGGACCGTAGGACAGGGGATAACTATGGCTACACCTTC	CASSWDRRTGDNYGYTF
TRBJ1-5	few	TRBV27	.	TGTGCCAGCAGACCCCAGGGACAGCCCCAGCATTTT	CASRPQGQPQHF
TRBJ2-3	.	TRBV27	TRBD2	TGTGCCAGCAGTTCGGTCGGCGGGGGGGTCACAGATACGCAGTATTTT	CASSSVGGGVTDTQYF
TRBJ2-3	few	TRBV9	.	TGTGCCAGCGGGGGAGATACGCAGTATTTT	CASGGDTQYF